One sample yielded the 2 T cell receptor beta chains listed below, sequenced in a study of T cell responses to AZD1222 COVID-19 vaccine. Profiling relied on immunoSEQ multiplex PCR, and the TCRdb table lists in-frame clones only, not all of them. Here the sample spans 95,000 to 100,000 clones, around 90% being singletons. The sequencing here drew on peripheral blood, taken on day 0 of AZD1222 vaccination. The receptors come from an adult in good health.

The chain combines TRBV10-3 with TRBJ1-3; 8 nucleotides line up with TRBD1. Germline V gene sequence: CDR1 ENHRY, CDR2 SYGVKD. The CDR3 has 16 residues. The V and J ends lost 5 bases and 0 bases, in that order; junction bases with no gene match: 6. This CDR3 reads CAISQQGGVSGNTIYF. CDR3 nucleotides: TGTGCCATCAGTCAACAGGGGGGGGTCTCTGGAAACACCATATATTTT.

The genes are TRBV19 and TRBJ1-6; 7 bases agree with TRBD1. Germline V lookup: CDR1 LNHDA, CDR2 SQIVND (reference sequence). Trimming at V came to 3 bases and at J to 7 bases, leaving 9 bases not matched to a gene. The CDR3 totals 16 residues. The CDR3 bases are TGTGCCAGTAGTATGGTGACAGGGTCCGCCAATTCACCCCTCCACTTT. Translating it yields CASSMVTGSANSPLHF.